Listed below are T cell receptor beta chains from one sample, sequenced in a study of T cell responses to AZD1222 COVID-19 vaccine. Sequencing was performed with immunoSEQ multiplex PCR; in TCRdb, only in-frame clones are kept and a portion is missing. This sample has roughly 150,000 clones, with 85% to 95% found just once. Sequenced material: peripheral blood, taken on day 0 of AZD1222 vaccination. These receptors came from an adult in good health. Each CDR3 is given with its conserved first and last residue. The order of the fields is J gene, clone size, D gene, V gene, CDR3 protein, CDR3 DNA. A D gene is named only where the DNA matches it firmly. Part of the rows lack a size; the others show once, few, many or a class for expanded clones.

>TRBJ1-5|-|-|TRBV7-2
CASSNPRWLGDNQPQHF
TGTGCCAGCAGCAACCCCCGTTGGCTGGGGGATAATCAGCCCCAGCATTTT
>TRBJ2-1|-|TRBD2|TRBV2
CASSVGGGRGTYNEQFF
TGTGCCAGCAGTGTTGGGGGAGGGCGTGGGACCTACAATGAGCAGTTCTTC
>TRBJ2-7|-|TRBD2|TRBV28
CASSTFPGAGGFYEQYF
TGTGCCAGCAGTACATTCCCCGGGGCGGGAGGGTTCTACGAGCAGTACTTC
>TRBJ1-1|-|TRBD1|TRBV7-9
CASSQGATEAFF
TGTGCCAGCAGCCAGGGGGCGACAGAAGCTTTCTTT
>TRBJ2-5|-|TRBD2|TRBV28
CASSLAGVGETQYF
TGTGCCAGCAGTTTAGCGGGAGTGGGGGAGACCCAGTACTTC
>TRBJ1-1|-|-|TRBV30
CAWSVGYTNTEAFF
TGTGCCTGGAGTGTTGGATACACGAACACTGAAGCTTTCTTT
>TRBJ1-2|-|TRBD1|TRBV3-1/TRBV3-2
CASSQQPGTASGYTF
TGTGCCAGCAGCCAGCAGCCCGGGACAGCTAGTGGCTACACCTTC
>TRBJ2-1|-|TRBD1|TRBV5-1
CASSTQDRLAYNEQFF
TGCGCCAGCAGCACCCAGGACAGGCTGGCCTACAATGAGCAGTTCTTC
>TRBJ2-7|-|TRBD1|TRBV7-9
CASRKAADRIYEQYF
TGTGCCAGCAGGAAAGCGGCGGACAGGATCTACGAGCAGTACTTC
>TRBJ1-2|-|-|TRBV6-5
CASSYTLLYPYYGYTF
TGTGCCAGCAGTTACACCCTCCTATATCCCTACTATGGCTACACCTTC
>TRBJ1-4|-|-|TRBV30
CAWSVKTAGAEKLFF
TGTGCCTGGAGTGTAAAGACAGCTGGAGCCGAAAAACTGTTTTTT
>TRBJ2-1|-|TRBD2|TRBV7-2
CASSPVAGNTYNEQFF
TGTGCCAGCAGCCCGGTAGCGGGAAACACCTACAATGAGCAGTTCTTC
>TRBJ1-4|-|-|TRBV7-9
CASRGPNNEKLFF
TGTGCCAGCAGGGGACCGAATAATGAAAAACTGTTTTTT
>TRBJ2-5|-|-|TRBV5-1
CASSFGGRETQYF
TGCGCCAGCAGCTTTGGCGGGCGGGAGACCCAGTACTTC
>TRBJ1-4|once|-|TRBV5-1
CASSLGQGGSLGEKLFF
TGCGCCAGCAGCTTGGGCCAGGGCGGAAGTTTAGGTGAAAAACTGTTTTTT
>TRBJ2-1|few|TRBD2|TRBV4-1
CASSQPLGLAGEQFF
TGCGCCAGCAGCCAACCCTTGGGGCTAGCGGGCGAGCAGTTCTTC
>TRBJ1-2|-|TRBD1|TRBV28
CASSLGTEDGYTF
TGTGCCAGCAGTCTTGGGACAGAAGATGGCTACACCTTC
>TRBJ1-5|-|-|TRBV5-1
CASSSNGQTQHF
TGCGCCAGCAGCTCAAATGGACAGACCCAGCATTTT
>TRBJ2-1|-|-|TRBV6-2/TRBV6-3
CASSYGLRGSEQFF
TGTGCCAGCAGTTACGGGCTCAGAGGGAGTGAGCAGTTCTTC
>TRBJ2-1|-|-|TRBV3-1/TRBV3-2
CASSTLSGGGYNEQFF
TGTGCCAGCAGCACCCTGAGCGGAGGGGGATACAATGAGCAGTTCTTC
>TRBJ2-1|-|-|TRBV7-6
CASSLRGGNYNEQFF
TGTGCCAGCAGCTTACGTGGGGGAAACTACAATGAGCAGTTCTTC
>TRBJ2-3|-|-|TRBV27
CASSSPRGAISTDTQYF
TGTGCCAGCAGTTCGCCGCGTGGGGCCATTAGCACAGATACGCAGTATTTT
>TRBJ1-1|-|-|TRBV28
CASSLLMGMNTEAFF
TGTGCCAGCAGTTTACTTATGGGTATGAACACTGAAGCTTTCTTT